The rows below give T cell receptor beta chains drawn from one sample of a study of T cells in Graves' hyperthyroidism and ophthalmopathy. TCRdb re-called the multiplex PCR reads through MiXCR, storing one row per CDR3 protein. The sample yields hundreds of thousands of distinct CDR3 sequences, about 14% seen once. The specimen was blood. Receptor source: a man younger than 35 with Graves' ophthalmopathy. The CDR3 runs from the conserved cysteine through the conserved F or W. The D gene is left open where the match is weak. Clone size is given for some rows only: seen once, a few or many times, or a class if the clone is expanded.

J: TRBJ2-1
D: TRBD2
size: many
V: TRBV15
CDR3: CATSRDGTSAYNEQFF
DNA: TGTGCCACCAGCAGAGATGGGACTAGCGCCTACAATGAGCAGTTCTTC

J: TRBJ2-5
D: NA
size: many
V: TRBV12-3/TRBV12-4
CDR3: CASSFGGETQYF
DNA: TGTGCCAGCAGTTTCGGTGGAGAGACCCAGTACTTC

J: TRBJ1-1
D: NA
size: many
V: TRBV24-1
CDR3: CATSDGNTEAFF
DNA: TGTGCCACCAGTGATGGCAACACTGAAGCTTTCTTT

J: TRBJ2-7
D: NA
size: NA
V: TRBV3-1
CDR3: CASNQDPDSYEQYF
DNA: TGTGCCAGCAACCAAGATCCGGACAGCTACGAGCAGTACTTC

J: TRBJ1-5
D: NA
size: few
V: TRBV6-1
CDR3: CASSQPWGNQPQHF
DNA: TGTGCCAGCAGCCAGCCTTGGGGCAATCAGCCCCAGCATTTT

J: TRBJ1-4
D: NA
size: many
V: TRBV3-1
CDR3: CASSQSGIEKLFF
DNA: TGTGCCAGCAGCCAATCGGGTATAGAAAAACTGTTTTTT

J: TRBJ2-1
D: TRBD2
size: many
V: TRBV29-1
CDR3: CSVIQAGIVNEQFF
DNA: TGCAGCGTTATACAAGCGGGAATCGTCAATGAGCAGTTCTTC

J: TRBJ2-7
D: TRBD1
size: few
V: TRBV6-5
CDR3: CASSYLGQGYEQYF
DNA: TGTGCCAGCAGTTACCTGGGACAGGGCTACGAGCAGTACTTC

J: TRBJ1-2
D: TRBD1
size: NA
V: TRBV29-1
CDR3: CSVLWTGVYGYTF
DNA: TGCAGCGTCCTCTGGACAGGGGTCTATGGCTACACCTTC

J: TRBJ2-5
D: NA
size: many
V: TRBV5-1
CDR3: CASSLAKQETQYF
DNA: TGCGCCAGCAGCTTGGCCAAACAAGAGACCCAGTACTTC

J: TRBJ2-1
D: TRBD2
size: NA
V: TRBV3-1
CDR3: CASSRLAGGPYEQLF
DNA: TGTGCCAGCAGCCGACTAGCGGGGGGGCCGTATGAGCAGCTCTTC

J: TRBJ2-5
D: TRBD2
size: few
V: TRBV7-3
CDR3: CASSPTGAGGLETQYF
DNA: TGTGCCAGCAGCCCCACGGGAGCGGGAGGTTTAGAGACCCAGTACTTC

J: TRBJ2-5
D: NA
size: many
V: TRBV11-2
CDR3: CASSFTRGVETQYF
DNA: TGTGCCAGCAGCTTCACCAGGGGAGTAGAGACCCAGTACTTC